What follows are 22 T cell receptor beta chains derived from one specimen sequenced in a study of blood T cell repertoires in COVID-19 (dated by TCRdb to the early 2020s). Libraries were made using the immunoSEQ multiplex PCR assay. This is the immuneACCESS table as TCRdb keeps it, with only in-frame sequences that have V and J called. A part of the clones is gone; compared with another copy, unresolved V genes explain less than half, and the rest is unexplained. Here the sample has some 300,000 clones; roughly nine tenths occur a single time. The ten largest clones take up less than 3% of the sample. Sequenced material: PBMCs or T cells enriched from blood (not recorded which). These TCRs come from a woman aged 45-65 years who had been exposed to COVID-19.

The chain joins TRBV6-2 or TRBV6-3 to TRBJ2-5; tentative D call: TRBD2 (5 bases). V lost 7 bases, J lost 5 bases, and 11 bases lay in between. Germline lookup yields CDR1 MNHEY and CDR2 SVGEGT. CDR3 size: 12 residues. In nucleotides, the CDR3 is TGTGCCAGCAACCCTAGCTGGGAGACCCAGTACTTC. This gives the protein CASNPSWETQYF.

The genes are TRBV27 and TRBJ2-5; possibly TRBD2 for D (5 bases). V was shortened by 0 bases and J by 5 bases, with 10 bases between the two germline ends. Germline V gene lookup returns CDR1 MNHEY and CDR2 SMNVEV (reference sequence). The CDR3 has 14 amino acids. As DNA, the CDR3 is TGTGCCAGCAGTTTATCCCCTAGCTATGAGACCCAGTACTTC. This encodes CASSLSPSYETQYF.

This chain joins TRBV5-4 and TRBJ1-1, with a possible D match to TRBD1 (5 bases). The V and J ends lost 2 bases and 0 bases respectively, with 11 bases between them. The CDR3 is 15 residues long. CDR1 is SGHNT, CDR2 YYREEE, per germline (reference sequence). The CDR3 sequence is CASSFAAGVNTEAFF. CDR3 nucleotides: TGTGCCAGCAGCTTCGCTGCGGGGGTGAACACTGAAGCTTTCTTT.

This chain uses TRBV9 with TRBJ2-3; 9 nucleotides line up with TRBD2. The CDR3 totals 16 residues. Looked up from germline, CDR1 is SGDLS and CDR2 is YYNGEE. J was trimmed by 8 bases and V by 0 bases; bases with no gene match: 10. The chain's CDR3 is CASSVALRGGSGTQYF. The CDR3 DNA reads TGTGCCAGCAGCGTAGCTCTGCGGGGGGGCAGTGGTACGCAGTATTTT.

The rearrangement links TRBV6-5 to TRBJ1-2; D is perhaps TRBD1 (6 bases). The germline V gene has CDR1 MNHEY and CDR2 SVGAGI. There are 16 residues in the CDR3. V was cut by 0 bases and J by 4 bases, with 15 bases left in between. CDR3 region: CASSYSGTGDTYGYTF. The CDR3 DNA sequence: TGTGCCAGCAGTTACTCTGGGACCGGGGACACCTATGGCTACACCTTC.

The rearrangement joins TRBV4-2 to TRBJ2-5; TRBD2 matches 8 bases. V gave up 0 bases and J gave up 4 bases; unmatched junction bases: 16. The CDR3 is 19 residues long. Per the germline V gene, CDR1 is LGHNA and CDR2 is YNFKEQ. The CDR3 sequence is CASSQDPSGVAGNGETQYF. CDR3 bases: TGTGCCAGCAGCCAAGATCCGTCCGGGGTAGCGGGGAACGGAGAGACCCAGTACTTC.

V is TRBV29-1 and J is TRBJ1-2; TRBD1 matches at 7 bases. The CDR3 is 13 amino acids. The germline gives CDR1 SQVTM, CDR2 ANQGSEA. V lost 5 bases and J lost 2; bases outside the gene matches: 5. In DNA form, the CDR3 reads TGCAGCGTTCCCCTGGGACAGAACTATGGCTACACCTTC. Translated: CSVPLGQNYGYTF.

V gene TRBV7-6 combines with J gene TRBJ2-7; perhaps TRBD2 as D (6 bases). The V gene lost 1 base and the J gene lost 5 bases, with 21 bases spanning the gap. Germline CDR1 is SGHVS and CDR2 is FNYEAQ. The length of the CDR3 is 17 residues. The CDR3 bases are TGTGCCAGCAGCTTAGGGAGGGGTGGGCAGCAGCTCCACGAGCAGTACTTC. It codes for CASSLGRGGQQLHEQYF.

This rearrangement joins TRBV3-1 (or the pseudogene TRBV3-2) to TRBJ2-1, with 7 bases lining up with TRBD2. Germline V gene lookup returns CDR1 LGHDT and CDR2 YNNKEL (reference sequence). V gave up 1 base and J gave up 6 bases; unmatched junction bases: 9. The CDR3 has 16 residues. Written as DNA, the CDR3 is TGTGCCAGCAGCCAAGTACGGACTAGGGGATCCAATGAGCAGTTCTTC. It translates to CASSQVRTRGSNEQFF.

J is TRBJ2-1 and V is TRBV12-3 or TRBV12-4, with 7 nucleotides matching TRBD2. V lost 6 bases, J lost 5 bases, and 1 base stayed unmatched. The CDR3 has 12 amino acids. DNA of the CDR3: TGTGCCAGCAGCGGGACTAACAATGAGCAGTTCTTC. Its translation is CASSGTNNEQFF.

The CDR3 region is CASRLSGSSYEQYF. The DNA of the CDR3 is TGTGCCAGTAGACTGTCGGGTAGCTCCTACGAGCAGTACTTC. The rearrangement uses TRBV19 and TRBJ2-7; D not resolved. The germline gives CDR1 LNHDA, CDR2 SQIVND (reference sequence). The CDR3 contains 14 residues. V lost 6 bases, J lost 0 bases, and 12 bases lay in between.

The chain links TRBV7-9 to TRBJ2-3; TRBD1 matches at 7 bases. V shed 1 base, J shed 4 bases, and the junction held 5 bases outside the gene matches. The V gene's germline CDR1 is SEHNR and CDR2 FQNEAQ (reference sequence). This CDR3 has 15 residues. CDR3 nucleotides: TGTGCCAGCAGCTTAGTTGGACAGGTAGCAGATACGCAGTATTTT. Translation gives CASSLVGQVADTQYF. The variable domain in full, with the rest retrieved from reference TRBV7-9 and TRBJ2-3, is DTGVSQNPRHKITKRGQNVTFRCDPISEHNRLYWYRQTLGQGPEFLTYFQNEAQLEKSRLLSDRFSAERPKGSFSTLEIQRTEQGDSAMYLCASSLVGQVADTQYFGPGTRLTVL.

This clone appeared once. V and J are TRBV5-4 and TRBJ2-7; D is perhaps TRBD1 (6 bases). The CDR3 is 13 residues long. Trimming took off 4 bases at V and 3 bases at J, with 11 bases between the two ends. From germline, CDR1 is SGHNT and CDR2 YYREEE (reference sequence). The CDR3 sequence is CASSIRDNYEQYF. The CDR3, as DNA: TGTGCCAGCAGCATCCGGGACAACTACGAGCAGTACTTC.

The chain joins TRBV19 to TRBJ2-2; 7 bases are shared with TRBD1. Germline CDR1 LNHDA, CDR2 SQIVND (reference sequence). V gave up 4 bases and J gave up 8 bases; unmatched junction bases: 4. The CDR3 runs to 13 residues. CDR3 loop: CASSTPGGGELFF. Here the CDR3 DNA reads TGTGCCAGTAGTACGCCAGGGGGAGGGGAGCTGTTTTTT.

This clone has a single count. The chain recombines TRBV11-1 with TRBJ2-2; D possibly corresponds to TRBD2 (6 bases). Germline V gives CDR1 SGHAT, CDR2 FQDESV (reference sequence). V was clipped by 5 bases and J by 0 bases, with 13 bases between them. The length of the CDR3 is 16 residues. As DNA, the CDR3 is TGTGCCAGCAGCCCCCGGGACTTTGCGAACACCGGGGAGCTGTTTTTT. This gives the protein CASSPRDFANTGELFF.

A few counts support this clone. The V and J genes are TRBV7-2 and TRBJ2-7; a possible D gene is TRBD2 (5 bases). The V gene's germline CDR1 is SGHTA and CDR2 FQGNSA. Trimming shortened V by 5 bases and J by 3 bases, and 14 bases separated the two germline ends. The CDR3 length is 14 residues. The CDR3 loop reads CASSTTGMVYEQYF. DNA of the CDR3: TGTGCCAGCAGCACGACCGGGATGGTCTACGAGCAGTACTTC.

This sequence joins TRBV11-2 and TRBJ2-3, with D perhaps matching TRBD2 (6 bases). The ends were cut back, 2 bases at V and 2 bases at J, with 14 bases in the middle. The CDR3 consists of 16 residues. Germline CDR1 reads SGHAT; CDR2 reads FQNNGV. In DNA form, the CDR3 reads TGTGCCAGCAGCTTATGGTCCACGGGGGTCACAGATACGCAGTATTTT. Translated, it gives CASSLWSTGVTDTQYF.

The chain uses TRBV5-1 and TRBJ2-3; 7 bases align to TRBD1. The trim removed 2 bases at V and 1 base at J, leaving 4 bases unmatched. Germline loops: CDR1 SGHRS, CDR2 YFSETQ. The CDR3 runs 15 residues. CDR3 in amino acids: CASSLTGDGTDTQYF. Here the CDR3 DNA reads TGCGCCAGCAGCTTAACAGGGGACGGCACAGATACGCAGTATTTT.

The gene calls are TRBV14 and TRBJ1-2; D call uncertain. Germline loops: CDR1 SGHDN, CDR2 FVKESK. The CDR3 contains 12 residues. V was clipped by 4 bases and J by 7 bases, with 10 bases between them. Here the CDR3 reads CASSPEGIGYTF. The CDR3, as DNA: TGTGCCAGCAGCCCGGAGGGTATTGGCTACACCTTC.

The chain joins TRBV19 to TRBJ2-4; a weak D match, TRBD1 (6 bases). The CDR3 extends over 16 amino acids. V was cut by 3 bases and J by 0 bases, with 12 bases left in between. CDR1 and CDR2 from the germline V gene are LNHDA and SQIVND (reference sequence). DNA of the CDR3: TGTGCCAGTAGTATTCCACAGGGTCTAGCCAAAAACATTCAGTACTTC. This encodes CASSIPQGLAKNIQYF.

The rearrangement links TRBV7-2 to TRBJ2-2; 10 nucleotides match TRBD1. Looked up from germline, CDR1 is SGHTA and CDR2 is FQGNSA. With 3 bases clipped from V and 4 bases from J, the junction kept 2 bases outside the gene matches. CDR3 length: 15 residues. The CDR3 sequence: CASSLTGGSTGELFF. In nucleotides, the CDR3 is TGTGCCAGCAGCTTGACAGGGGGCAGCACCGGGGAGCTGTTTTTT.

The V gene is TRBV5-1, the J gene TRBJ2-5; 8 nucleotides line up with TRBD1. This CDR3 comprises 13 residues. J lost 5 bases, V lost 3 bases, and 3 bases had no gene match. Germline-derived CDR1 and CDR2 are SGHRS and YFSETQ. The CDR3 sequence is CASSSTGDETQYF. The CDR3 nucleotides are TGCGCCAGCAGCTCGACAGGGGATGAGACCCAGTACTTC.